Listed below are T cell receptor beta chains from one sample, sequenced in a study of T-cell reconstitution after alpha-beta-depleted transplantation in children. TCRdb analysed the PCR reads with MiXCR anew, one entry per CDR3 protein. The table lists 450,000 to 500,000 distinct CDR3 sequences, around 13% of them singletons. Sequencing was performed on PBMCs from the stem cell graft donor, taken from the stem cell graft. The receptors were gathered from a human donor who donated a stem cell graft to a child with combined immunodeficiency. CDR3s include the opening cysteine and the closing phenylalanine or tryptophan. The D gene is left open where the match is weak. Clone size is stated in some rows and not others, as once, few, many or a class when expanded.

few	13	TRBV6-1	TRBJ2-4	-	TGTGCCAGCAGCCCGACAGGCAGGAACATTCAGTACTTC	CASSPTGRNIQYF
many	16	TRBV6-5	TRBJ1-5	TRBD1	TGTGCCAGCAGTTGGGGACAGGGGTCTGGCAATCAGCCCCAGCATTTT	CASSWGQGSGNQPQHF
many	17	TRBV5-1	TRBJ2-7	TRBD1	TGCGCCAGCCGCTCCTGGGTTGGGACAGATTTAACCTACGAGCAGTACTTC	CASRSWVGTDLTYEQYF
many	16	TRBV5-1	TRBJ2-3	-	TGCGCCAGCAGCAGATTACCGGGACAAAGCACAGATACGCAGTATTTT	CASSRLPGQSTDTQYF
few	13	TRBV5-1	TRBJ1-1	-	TGCGCCAGCAGCTTCGAGCGCCACACTGAAGCTTTCTTT	CASSFERHTEAFF
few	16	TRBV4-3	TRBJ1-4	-	TGCGCCAGCAGCCGCTTACAGGGTGCAACTAATGAAAAACTGTTTTTT	CASSRLQGATNEKLFF
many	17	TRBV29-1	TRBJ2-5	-	TGCAGCGTTGATGGTTACAGGGCCTCGGCCTCTATAGAGACCCAGTACTTC	CSVDGYRASASIETQYF
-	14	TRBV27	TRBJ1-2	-	TGTGCCAGCAGTATCCACCCGTCGGGGAGCGGCTACACCTTC	CASSIHPSGSGYTF
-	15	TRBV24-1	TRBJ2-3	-	TGTGCCACCAGTGAGAGGGGGACAAGATCAGAGACGCAGTATTTT	CATSERGTRSETQYF
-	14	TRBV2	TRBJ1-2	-	TGTGCCAGCAGTGGGTCGGGCCTGAGAGGAGGCTACACCTTC	CASSGSGLRGGYTF
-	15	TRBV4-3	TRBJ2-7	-	TGCGCCAGCAGCCAAGATGACGACTCAGTCTACGAGCAGTACTTC	CASSQDDDSVYEQYF
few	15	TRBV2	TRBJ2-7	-	TGTGCCAGCAGTGAATCCCCGGGACGGAACTACGAGCAGTACTTC	CASSESPGRNYEQYF
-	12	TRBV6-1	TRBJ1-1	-	TGTGCCAGCAGTGAAGGCGGGGAGGAAGCTTTCTTT	CASSEGGEEAFF
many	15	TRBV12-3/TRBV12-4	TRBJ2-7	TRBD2	TGTGCCAGCTCAAGAACTAGCGGGAATTCCTACGAGCAGTACTTC	CASSRTSGNSYEQYF
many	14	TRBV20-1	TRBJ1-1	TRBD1	TGCAGTGGGTATAGGGACAGCAGAAACACTGAAGCTTTCTTT	CSGYRDSRNTEAFF
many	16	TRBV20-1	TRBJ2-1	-	TGCAGTGCTAGAGTCAGTTTCCCCGCTCTTGCGAATGAGCAGTTCTTC	CSARVSFPALANEQFF